Sequencing of this TCR beta chain was carried out in a study of T cell responses to AZD1222 COVID-19 vaccine. About the research overall: The study pooled second doses at about 4 or about 12 weeks.

This table comes from immunoSEQ multiplex PCR, and its TCRdb copy is limited to in-frame clones, with some not included. This sample carries roughly 130,000 clones, about 90% of them seen once, and the ten largest clones take about 6%. As to this clone: Its antigen remains unknown.

Germline V gene data show CDR1 as DFQATT and CDR2 as SNEGSKA (reference sequence). This CDR3 contains 17 residues. With 3 bases removed from V and 0 bases from J, the gap between germline ends came to 15 bases. Study-wide results and caveats: Most donors were white British, females outnumbered males, and clonal diversity was possibly underestimated. Without day 14 samples, only post-peak T cell repertoires were studied.

This chain uses TRBV20-1 with TRBJ1-6; tentative D call: TRBD1 (5 bases). The sequencing here drew on peripheral blood, taken on day 0 of AZD1222 vaccination. The TCR sequence derives from an adult in good health. CDR3 sequence reads: CSASIAGRSSYNSPLHF. CDR3 sequence (DNA): TGCAGTGCTAGTATTGCAGGGCGAAGCTCCTATAATTCACCCCTCCACTTT.